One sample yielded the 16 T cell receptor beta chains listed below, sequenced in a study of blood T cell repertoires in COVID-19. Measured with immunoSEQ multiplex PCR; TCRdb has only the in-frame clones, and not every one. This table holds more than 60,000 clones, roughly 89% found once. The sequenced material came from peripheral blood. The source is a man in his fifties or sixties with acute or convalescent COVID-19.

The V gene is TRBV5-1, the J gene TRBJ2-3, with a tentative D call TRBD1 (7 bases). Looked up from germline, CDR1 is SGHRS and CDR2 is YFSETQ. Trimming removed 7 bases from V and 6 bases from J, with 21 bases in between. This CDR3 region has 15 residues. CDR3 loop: CASRRDRPQRDTQYF. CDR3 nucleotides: TGCGCCAGCCGGAGGGACAGACCTCAGAGGGATACGCAGTATTTT.

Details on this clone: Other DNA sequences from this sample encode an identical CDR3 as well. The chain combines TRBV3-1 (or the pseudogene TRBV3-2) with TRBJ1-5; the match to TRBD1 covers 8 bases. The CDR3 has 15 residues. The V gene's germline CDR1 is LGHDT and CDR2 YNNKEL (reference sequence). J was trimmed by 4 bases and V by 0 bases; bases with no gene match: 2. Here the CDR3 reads CASSQDRGRNQPQHF. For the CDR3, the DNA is TGTGCCAGCAGCCAAGACAGGGGGCGAAATCAGCCCCAGCATTTT.

CDR3 nucleotide sequence: TGCGCCAGCAGCTACGGACAGCACACTGAAGCTTTCTTT. Residues: CASSYGQHTEAFF. V is TRBV5-1 and J is TRBJ1-1; D is perhaps TRBD1 (6 bases). Trimming left V 3 bases short and J 3 bases short, with 9 bases between. The length of the CDR3 is 13 residues. Germline V gene lookup returns CDR1 SGHRS and CDR2 YFSETQ.

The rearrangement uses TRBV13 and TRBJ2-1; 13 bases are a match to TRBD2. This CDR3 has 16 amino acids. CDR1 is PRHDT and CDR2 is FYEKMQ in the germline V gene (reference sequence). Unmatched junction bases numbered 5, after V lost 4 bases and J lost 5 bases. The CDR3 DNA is TGTGCCAGCAGCTCCGGGACTAGCGGGATAAACAATGAGCAGTTCTTC. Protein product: CASSSGTSGINNEQFF.

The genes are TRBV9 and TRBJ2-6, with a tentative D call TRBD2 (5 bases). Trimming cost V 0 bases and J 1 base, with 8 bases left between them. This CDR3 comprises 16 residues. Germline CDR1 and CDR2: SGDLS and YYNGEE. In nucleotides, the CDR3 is TGTGCCAGCAGCGTAGATAGGGAGTCTGGGGCCAACGTCCTGACTTTC. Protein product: CASSVDRESGANVLTF.

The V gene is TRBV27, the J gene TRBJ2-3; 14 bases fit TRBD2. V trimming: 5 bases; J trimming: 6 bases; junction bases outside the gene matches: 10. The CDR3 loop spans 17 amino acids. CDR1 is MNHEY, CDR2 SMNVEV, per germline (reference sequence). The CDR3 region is CASSPPPGLAGDDTQYF. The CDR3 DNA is TGTGCCAGCAGTCCCCCTCCGGGACTAGCGGGGGATGATACGCAGTATTTT.

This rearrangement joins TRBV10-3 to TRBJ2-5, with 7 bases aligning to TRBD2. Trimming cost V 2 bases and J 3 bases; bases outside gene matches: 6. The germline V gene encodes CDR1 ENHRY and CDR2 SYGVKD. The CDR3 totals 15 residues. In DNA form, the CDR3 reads TGTGCCATCAGTGAGAGGTCGCTAGCGGAAGAGACCCAGTACTTC. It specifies CAISERSLAEETQYF.

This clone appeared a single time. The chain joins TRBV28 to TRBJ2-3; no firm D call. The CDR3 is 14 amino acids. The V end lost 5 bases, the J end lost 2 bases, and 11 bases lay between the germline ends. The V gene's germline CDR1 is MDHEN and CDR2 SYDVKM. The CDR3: CASSVDIFTDTQYF. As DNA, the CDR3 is TGTGCCAGCAGTGTTGACATATTCACAGATACGCAGTATTTT.

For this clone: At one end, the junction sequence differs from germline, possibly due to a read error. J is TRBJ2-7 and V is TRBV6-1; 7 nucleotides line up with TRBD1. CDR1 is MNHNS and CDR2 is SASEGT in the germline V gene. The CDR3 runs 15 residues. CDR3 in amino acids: CASREGGRSNYEQYF. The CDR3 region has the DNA TGTGCCAGCAGGGAAGGGGGCAGGTCTAACTACGAGCAGTACTTC.

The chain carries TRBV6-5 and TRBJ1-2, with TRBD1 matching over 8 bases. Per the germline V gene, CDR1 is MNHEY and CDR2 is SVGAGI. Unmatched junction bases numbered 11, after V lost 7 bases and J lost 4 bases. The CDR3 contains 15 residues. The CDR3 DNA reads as TGTGCCAGCACCGGGGGGACAGGTCAAATCTATGGCTACACCTTC. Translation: CASTGGTGQIYGYTF.

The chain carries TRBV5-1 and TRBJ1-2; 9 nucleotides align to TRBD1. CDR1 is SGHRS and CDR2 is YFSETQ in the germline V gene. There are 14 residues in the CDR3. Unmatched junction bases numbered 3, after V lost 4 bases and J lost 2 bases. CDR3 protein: CASSETGGNYGYTF. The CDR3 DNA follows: TGCGCCAGCAGCGAGACAGGGGGGAACTATGGCTACACCTTC.

CDR3 sequence reads: CASSIGGNTDTQYF. CDR3 nucleotide sequence: TGTGCCAGTAGTATAGGCGGAAACACAGATACGCAGTATTTT. The chain is built from TRBV19 and TRBJ2-3; no clear D gene. This CDR3 region has 14 residues. Trimming removed 1 base at V and 2 bases at J, with 7 bases between. Per germline, CDR1 LNHDA and CDR2 SQIVND (reference sequence).

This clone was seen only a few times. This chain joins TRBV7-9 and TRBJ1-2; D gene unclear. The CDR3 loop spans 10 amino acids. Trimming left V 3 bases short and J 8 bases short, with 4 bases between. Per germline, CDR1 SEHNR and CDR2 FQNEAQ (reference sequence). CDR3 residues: CASSLGGYTF. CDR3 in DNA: TGTGCCAGCAGCTTGGGCGGCTACACCTTC.

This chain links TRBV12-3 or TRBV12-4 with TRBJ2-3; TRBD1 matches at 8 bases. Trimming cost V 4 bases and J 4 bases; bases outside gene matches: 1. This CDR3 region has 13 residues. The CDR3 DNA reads TGTGCCAGCAGTTGGACAGGGCCAGATACGCAGTATTTT. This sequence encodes CASSWTGPDTQYF.

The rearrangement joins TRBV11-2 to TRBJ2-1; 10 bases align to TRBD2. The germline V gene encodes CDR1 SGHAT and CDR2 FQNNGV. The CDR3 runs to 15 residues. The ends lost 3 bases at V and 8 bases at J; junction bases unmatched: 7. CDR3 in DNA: TGTGCCAGCAGCTTCCCACCCAGCGGGAGGGATGAGCAGTTCTTC. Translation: CASSFPPSGRDEQFF.

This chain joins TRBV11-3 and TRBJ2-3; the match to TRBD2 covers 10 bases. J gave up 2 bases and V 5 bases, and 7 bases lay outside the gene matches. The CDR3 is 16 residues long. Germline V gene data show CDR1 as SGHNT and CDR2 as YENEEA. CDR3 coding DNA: TGTGCCAGCAGCATATCAGCGGGAGGGAACACAGATACGCAGTATTTT. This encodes CASSISAGGNTDTQYF.